The T cell receptor beta chain described here comes from a study of PD-L1 blockade in urothelial cancer. The wider study: Treatment start was followed by blood analysis at 3 weeks (second dose) and again at 6 weeks. Blood samples had a median of 141,255 T cells, just under 85,000 unique TCRs, and clonality roughly 0.08.

TCRdb's table, derived via immunoSEQ multiplex PCR, lists solely in-frame clones and lacks some. Found here are 25,000 to 35,000 clones, around three quarters of them singletons; the top ten hold 3% to 3.5%. Germline V gene sequence: CDR1 LNHDA, CDR2 SQIVND (reference sequence). The CDR3 has 18 amino acids. The V gene end was trimmed by 0 bases and the J gene end by 6 bases; junction bases not matched to a gene: 11. Stated time point: peripheral blood 6 weeks after treatment start. Sequencing was performed on PBMCs, taken around atezolizumab (anti-PD-L1) treatment. The chain uses TRBV19 and TRBJ2-1; TRBD2 agrees at 10 bases. The source is a man in his 70s with urothelial cancer. The CDR3 DNA reads TGTGCCAGTAGTATAGATGGAAGGGTAGCGGGAGGCCGCAATGAGCAGTTCTTC. It is translated as CASSIDGRVAGGRNEQFF.